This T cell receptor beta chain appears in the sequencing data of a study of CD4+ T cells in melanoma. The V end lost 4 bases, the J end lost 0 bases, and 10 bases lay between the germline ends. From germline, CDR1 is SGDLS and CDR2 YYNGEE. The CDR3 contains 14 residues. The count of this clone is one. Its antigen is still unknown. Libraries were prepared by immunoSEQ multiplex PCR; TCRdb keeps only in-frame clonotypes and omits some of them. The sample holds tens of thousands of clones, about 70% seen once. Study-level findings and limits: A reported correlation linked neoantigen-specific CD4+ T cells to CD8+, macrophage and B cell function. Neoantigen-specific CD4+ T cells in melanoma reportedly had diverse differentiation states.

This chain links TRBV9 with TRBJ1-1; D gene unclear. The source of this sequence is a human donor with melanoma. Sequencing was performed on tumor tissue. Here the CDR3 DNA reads TGTGCCAGCAGCCTAAGTCCGATGAACACTGAAGCTTTCTTT. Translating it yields CASSLSPMNTEAFF.